These 26 T cell receptor beta chains were all obtained from the same sample, sequenced in a study of T cell changes during pregnancy in multiple sclerosis. Clones were sequenced by immunoSEQ multiplex PCR, and TCRdb holds only the in-frame ones, with some missing. The table records about 70,000 clones, around 94% of them present only once. The specimen was peripheral blood, collected in the third trimester of pregnancy. The receptors were sampled from a female donor with multiple sclerosis, enrolled in a pregnancy study.

This rearrangement joins TRBV27 to TRBJ1-2; D ambiguous. The length of the CDR3 is 14 residues. Trimming took 4 bases from V and 7 from J, leaving 16 bases between them. In germline, CDR1 is MNHEY, CDR2 SMNVEV (reference sequence). The CDR3 sequence is CASSSLDTPGGYTF. The CDR3 bases are TGTGCCAGCAGTTCCCTCGACACCCCCGGTGGCTACACCTTC.

This clone has just one count. The chain recombines TRBV7-9 with TRBJ2-7, with D unresolved. The CDR3 contains 16 residues. Trimming pared 5 bases from V and 3 bases from J, leaving 20 bases between. Per the germline V gene, CDR1 is SEHNR and CDR2 is FQNEAQ (reference sequence). The CDR3 sequence is CASSPPGEVRGYEQYF. CDR3 nucleotide sequence: TGTGCCAGCAGCCCCCCGGGTGAAGTACGAGGCTACGAGCAGTACTTC.

The rearrangement links TRBV27 to TRBJ1-6, with TRBD1 as a possible D gene (6 bases). The CDR3 covers 15 residues. CDR1 and CDR2 from the germline V gene are MNHEY and SMNVEV (reference sequence). V lost 6 bases to trimming and J lost 6 bases, with 15 bases between them. This chain's CDR3 is CASRILGQSNSPLHF. CDR3 nucleotide sequence: TGTGCCAGCAGAATACTGGGACAATCTAATTCACCCCTCCACTTT.

The V and J genes are TRBV11-2 and TRBJ2-5, with a possible D match to TRBD1 (6 bases). V lost 5 bases and J lost 13, with 14 bases in between. The germline gives CDR1 SGHAT, CDR2 FQNNGV. This CDR3 is 11 amino acids long. CDR3 loop: CASSPGTRRYF. The CDR3 DNA is TGTGCCAGCAGCCCGGGGACAAGGAGGTACTTC.

This sequence joins TRBV5-1 and TRBJ2-5; a possible D gene is TRBD2 (6 bases). V was pared by 0 bases and J by 1 base, with 10 bases between. The V gene's germline CDR1 is SGHRS and CDR2 YFSETQ. The CDR3 length is 15 residues. Written as DNA, the CDR3 is TGCGCCAGCAGCTTGGCCGGCGGGATCCAAGAGACCCAGTACTTC. It is translated as CASSLAGGIQETQYF.

This clone was detected once. The chain has TRBV7-2 and TRBJ2-5, with TRBD2 matching over 14 bases. The CDR3 runs 15 residues. Germline values: CDR1 SGHTA, CDR2 FQGNSA. V shed 6 bases, J shed 5 bases, and the junction held 5 bases outside the gene matches. CDR3 amino acids: CASRWTSGGFETQYF. Written as DNA, the CDR3 is TGTGCCAGCAGATGGACTAGCGGGGGGTTTGAGACCCAGTACTTC.

This chain uses TRBV19 with TRBJ2-7; possible D gene TRBD1, 5 bases. Germline V CDR1 and CDR2: LNHDA, SQIVND (reference sequence). Between the trimmed V and J ends, which lost 2 bases and 3 bases, there was a span of 8 bases. This CDR3 spans 13 amino acids. CDR3 residues: CASSISGFYEQYF. CDR3 coding DNA: TGTGCCAGTAGTATATCAGGGTTCTACGAGCAGTACTTC.

The gene calls are TRBV7-3 and TRBJ1-1, with D perhaps matching TRBD1 (6 bases). CDR3 size: 14 residues. Germline values: CDR1 SGHTA, CDR2 FQGTGA. Trimming took 3 bases from V and 5 from J, leaving 13 bases between them. CDR3 nucleotides: TGTGCCAGCAGCTTCCACAGGGAGGGTACTGAAGCTTTCTTT. This codes for CASSFHREGTEAFF.

This clone was detected only once. V is TRBV23-1 and J is TRBJ2-7; D remains unclear. TRBV23-1 qualifies as an ORF whose function is uncertain. The V end lost 3 bases, the J end lost 3 bases, and 9 bases lay between the germline ends. CDR3 length equals 13 residues. CDR3 in DNA: TGCGCCAGCAGTCATCGAGGCGACTACGAGCAGTACTTC. Its translation: CASSHRGDYEQYF.

The chain carries TRBV4-3 and TRBJ2-1; possibly TRBD1 for D (6 bases). The V end was cut by 1 base, the J end by 9 bases, with 13 bases between. Germline-derived CDR1 and CDR2 are LGHNA and YSLEER. The CDR3 has 14 amino acids. CDR3: CASSQGSGAFEQFF. CDR3 DNA: TGCGCCAGCAGCCAAGGATCAGGGGCGTTTGAGCAGTTCTTC.

The rearrangement links TRBV6-1 to TRBJ1-2, with 10 nucleotides matching TRBD1. Germline V lookup: CDR1 MNHNS, CDR2 SASEGT. V gave up 6 bases and J gave up 2 bases; unmatched junction bases: 3. This CDR3 has 14 residues. DNA of the CDR3: TGTGCCAGCAGAATGGGACAGGGGAACTATGGCTACACCTTC. It yields the protein CASRMGQGNYGYTF.

This chain connects TRBV19 to TRBJ1-2, with 7 bases lining up with TRBD1. Trimming removed 6 bases from V and 8 bases from J; junction bases left unmatched: 12. The CDR3 covers 14 residues. The germline gives CDR1 LNHDA, CDR2 SQIVND (reference sequence). CDR3 loop: CASRAPGGVRGYTF. In nucleotides, the CDR3 is TGTGCCAGTAGAGCCCCAGGGGGTGTGAGAGGCTACACCTTC.

The chain employs TRBV2 and TRBJ2-7; maybe TRBD1 (5 bases). The CDR3 runs 14 residues. CDR1 is SNHLY, CDR2 FYNNEI, per germline. V was cut by 0 bases and J by 7 bases, with 13 bases left in between. CDR3 residues: CASSEALGRAEQYF. For the CDR3, the DNA is TGTGCCAGCAGTGAAGCGCTTGGCAGGGCAGAGCAGTACTTC. The whole variable domain, remainder taken from reference TRBV2 and TRBJ2-7, is EPEVTQTPSHQVTQMGQEVILRCVPISNHLYFYWYRQILGQKVEFLVSFYNNEISEKSEIFDDQFSVERPDGSNFTLKIRSTKLEDSAMYFCASSEALGRAEQYFGPGTRLTVT.

The chain recombines TRBV10-3 with TRBJ2-1; 12 bases map to TRBD2. CDR3 length equals 15 residues. Germline V gives CDR1 ENHRY, CDR2 SYGVKD. The trim removed 2 bases at V and 5 bases at J, leaving 1 base unmatched. The CDR3 region has the DNA TGTGCCATCAGTGAGCTAGCGGGGGGGAACAATGAGCAGTTCTTC. Its translation: CAISELAGGNNEQFF.

The chain joins TRBV5-6 to TRBJ1-2, with D unresolved. The CDR3 runs to 11 residues. With 1 base removed from V and 10 bases from J, the gap between germline ends came to 8 bases. Per the germline V gene, CDR1 is SGHDT and CDR2 is YYEEEE. CDR3 residues: CASSLQDFYTF. The CDR3 bases are TGTGCCAGCAGCTTGCAGGACTTCTACACCTTC.

The chain uses TRBV7-3 and TRBJ2-2; the match to TRBD2 covers 8 bases. With V trimmed by 1 base and J by 5 bases, 3 bases remained unmatched. CDR3 length: 15 amino acids. Per germline, CDR1 SGHTA and CDR2 FQGTGA. The CDR3 sequence: CASSLRRGGTGELFF. CDR3 DNA sequence: TGTGCCAGCAGCTTAAGACGGGGGGGAACCGGGGAGCTGTTTTTT. Based on the CDR3 plus reference TRBV7-3 and TRBJ2-2, the full variable domain is GAGVSQTPSNKVTEKGKYVELRCDPISGHTALYWYRQSLGQGPEFLIYFQGTGAADDSGLPNDRFFAVRPEGSVSTLKIQRTERGDSAVYLCASSLRRGGTGELFFGEGSRLTVL.

The V gene is TRBV20-1, the J gene TRBJ2-2, with no clear D. The V end lost 5 bases, the J end lost 8 bases, and 9 bases lay between the germline ends. Germline values: CDR1 DFQATT, CDR2 SNEGSKA (reference sequence). CDR3 length: 11 amino acids. CDR3 nucleotide sequence: TGCAGTGCTCCTCTAACTGGGGAGCTGTTTTTT. Amino acid sequence: CSAPLTGELFF.

The chain combines TRBV5-4 with TRBJ2-7; D possibly corresponds to TRBD1 (6 bases). Per germline, CDR1 SGHNT and CDR2 YYREEE (reference sequence). V was shortened by 4 bases and J by 6 bases, with 20 bases between the two germline ends. CDR3 length equals 15 residues. The CDR3 bases are TGTGCCAGCAGCACCCGGGCCCGGACAGAATCCGAGCAGTACTTC. Translated: CASSTRARTESEQYF.

V gene TRBV7-6 combines with J gene TRBJ2-2, with D maybe TRBD1 (5 bases). The CDR3 loop spans 15 amino acids. Germline CDR1 reads SGHVS; CDR2 reads FNYEAQ. V lost 4 bases to trimming and J lost 1 base, with 10 bases between them. The CDR3 is CASSYLGQNTGELFF. The CDR3 nucleotides read TGTGCCAGCAGCTACCTTGGACAGAACACCGGGGAGCTGTTTTTT.

The chain uses TRBV19 and TRBJ2-1; 12 positions agree with TRBD1. V gave up 2 bases and J gave up 7 bases; unmatched junction bases: 3. Germline lookup yields CDR1 LNHDA and CDR2 SQIVND (reference sequence). The CDR3 sequence is 15 residues long. The CDR3 bases are TGTGCCAGTAGTATAATGGGACAGGGGGCGAATGAGCAGTTCTTC. Protein product: CASSIMGQGANEQFF.

In its sample, this clone was seen a few times. The V and J genes are TRBV7-9 and TRBJ2-2, with 8 positions matching TRBD1. This CDR3 has 14 residues. Trimming took 5 bases from V and 3 from J; bases not matched to a gene: 2. Germline V gene sequence: CDR1 SEHNR, CDR2 FQNEAQ (reference sequence). The CDR3 nucleotides are TGTGCCAGCAGCCAGGACAGGGACACCGGGGAGCTGTTTTTT. As protein: CASSQDRDTGELFF.

The chain couples TRBV19 to TRBJ1-5; weak D call: TRBD1 (6 bases). V was shortened by 3 bases and J by 7 bases, with 19 bases between the two germline ends. CDR3 length: 16 amino acids. From germline, CDR1 is LNHDA and CDR2 SQIVND (reference sequence). The DNA of the CDR3 is TGTGCCAGTAGTATCCTCGCAGGGGCGCGGAAACAGCCCCAGCATTTT. Translating it yields CASSILAGARKQPQHF.

The J gene is TRBJ2-1, the V gene TRBV4-2; 7 bases are shared with TRBD1. The CDR3 is 17 residues long. After removal of 3 bases from V and 0 bases from J, the junction contained 8 bases not matched to a gene. CDR1 is LGHNA, CDR2 YNFKEQ, per germline. The CDR3 coding sequence is TGTGCCAGCAGCCAGGGTACAGGGGACAGCTCCTACAATGAGCAGTTCTTC. This codes for CASSQGTGDSSYNEQFF.

CDR3 protein: CASSPRQGGTEAFF. CDR3 nucleotide sequence: TGTGCCAGTAGTCCGAGACAGGGAGGCACTGAAGCTTTCTTT. This chain joins TRBV19 and TRBJ1-1; 7 positions agree with TRBD1. The CDR3 has 14 amino acids. The germline gives CDR1 LNHDA, CDR2 SQIVND (reference sequence). Germline trimming cut 5 bases from V and 4 bases from J; bases unmatched to any gene: 7. The full variable domain, its missing parts supplied by reference TRBV19 and TRBJ1-1, is DGGITQSPKYLFRKEGQNVTLSCEQNLNHDAMYWYRQDPGQGLRLIYYSQIVNDFQKGDIAEGYSVSREKKESFPLTVTSAQKNPTAFYLCASSPRQGGTEAFFGQGTRLTVV.

V is TRBV6-5 and J is TRBJ2-7, with D perhaps TRBD1 (6 bases). Looked up from germline, CDR1 is MNHEY and CDR2 is SVGAGI. V dropped 6 bases and J dropped 1 base, with 10 bases sitting between them. CDR3 size: 13 residues. CDR3 protein: CASRTGSSYEQYF. Written as DNA, the CDR3 is TGTGCCAGCAGAACAGGGAGTTCCTACGAGCAGTACTTC.

This clone was counted a few times. This chain connects TRBV15 to TRBJ1-2, with no clear D. The germline CDR1 and CDR2 sequences are LNHNV and YYDKDF (reference sequence). There are 14 residues in the CDR3. V was clipped by 1 base and J by 5 bases, with 11 bases between them. CDR3 nucleotide sequence: TGTGCCACCAGCAGAGGCGGGCCACCTTATGGCTACACCTTC. This gives the protein CATSRGGPPYGYTF.